These T cell receptor beta chains were read from a single sample in a study of vaccination and CD4 T cells after COVID-19. TCRdb used MiXCR to reprocess the PCR reads, holding one entry per CDR3 protein. The profile shows around 8,100 distinct CDR3 sequences, around a fifth of them singletons. No antigens are known for them. Sequencing used CD4+ T cells from blood, cultured in vitro, obtained after SARS-CoV-2 vaccination. These receptors originate from a human donor who had recovered from COVID-19. Each CDR3 is given with its conserved first and last residue. Each record gives: D gene, V gene, clone size, J gene, CDR3 DNA, CDR3 protein. A D gene is named only where the DNA matches it firmly. Expanded clones get a size class; other rows say once, few or many, or leave the size out.

>.|TRBV15|few|TRBJ1-1
TGTGCCACCAGCAGAGACCAATGGGGGGTGACACTATCGGAAGCTTTCTTT
CATSRDQWGVTLSEAFF
>TRBD1|TRBV7-8|few|TRBJ1-1
TGTGCCAGCAGCCCCCGGGACAGGGAGAACACTGAAGCTTTCTTT
CASSPRDRENTEAFF
>.|TRBV4-1|few|TRBJ2-3
TGCGCCAGCAGCCCTAGACTAGTAGATACGCAGTATTTT
CASSPRLVDTQYF
>.|TRBV25-1|many|TRBJ1-2
TGTGCCAGCAGTGAACGGCAGGTTGGTGGCTACACCTTC
CASSERQVGGYTF
>.|TRBV10-2|.|TRBJ2-7
TGCGCCAGGACCCGAATTGGGGAGCAGTACTTC
CARTRIGEQYF
>.|TRBV7-8|.|TRBJ1-2
TGTGCCAGCAGCTTCCTCGGGGGCAGGGAGGGGGATGGCTACACCTTC
CASSFLGGREGDGYTF
>.|TRBV5-5|.|TRBJ1-6
TGTGCCAGCAGCTTGGCCCGGGTATCGAATTCACCCCTCCACTTT
CASSLARVSNSPLHF
>TRBD1|TRBV7-2|medium-sized|TRBJ2-7
TGTGCCAGCAGCTTAGAGAGAACAGGGGTCGAGCAGTACTTC
CASSLERTGVEQYF
>.|TRBV6-1|few|TRBJ1-5
TGTGCCAGCAGTGCCCCGGGAGAGGGTTATCAGCCCCAGCATTTT
CASSAPGEGYQPQHF
>TRBD1|TRBV20-1|medium-sized|TRBJ2-5
TGCAGTGCTCCCCAGCCCGACAGGGTAGTCCAAGAGACCCAGTACTTC
CSAPQPDRVVQETQYF
>.|TRBV9|few|TRBJ1-6
TGTGCCAGCAGCGTAATGGGACCCGCGTCACCCCTCCACTTT
CASSVMGPASPLHF
>.|TRBV7-9|medium-sized|TRBJ1-5
TGTGCCAGCAGCCCCCAGGGCCTTTATCAGCCCCAGCATTTT
CASSPQGLYQPQHF
>.|TRBV20-1|medium-sized|TRBJ2-5
TGCAGTGCTAAGGGGTGGGTAGAACCCATCCAAGAGACCCAGTACTTC
CSAKGWVEPIQETQYF
>.|TRBV24-1|.|TRBJ2-3
TGTGCCACCAGTGATCCCGTCGTTAGCACAGATACGCAGTATTTT
CATSDPVVSTDTQYF
>TRBD1|TRBV7-9|few|TRBJ2-3
TGTGCCAGCAGCTTTAGTGCCTACTCCGGGACAGGGGGTATGACAGATACGCAGTATTTT
CASSFSAYSGTGGMTDTQYF
>.|TRBV27|.|TRBJ2-7
TGTGCCAGCAGTCTACAGGGATTCACCTACGAGCAGTACTTC
CASSLQGFTYEQYF
>.|TRBV6-5|.|TRBJ1-1
TGTGCCAGCAGTTACAATCTGGGCCTCATGAACACTGAAGCTTTCTTT
CASSYNLGLMNTEAFF
>.|TRBV7-8|many|TRBJ2-1
TGTGCCAGCAGCTCCCGAAATGAGCAGTTCTTC
CASSSRNEQFF
>.|TRBV7-9|.|TRBJ2-1
TGTGCCAGCAGCCCAACGGCCTACAATGAGCAGTTCTTC
CASSPTAYNEQFF
>TRBD2|TRBV7-9|few|TRBJ2-7
TGTGCCAGCAGCCGGGGACTAGAGGGCGACGAGCAGTACTTC
CASSRGLEGDEQYF
>.|TRBV29-1|.|TRBJ2-1
TGCAGCGTTGGCAGCGGTCCGCAAAATGAGCAGTTCTTC
CSVGSGPQNEQFF
>.|TRBV7-8|few|TRBJ2-6
TGTGCCAGCAGGTACAGGGTCTCTGGGGCCAACGTCCTGACTTTC
CASRYRVSGANVLTF
>TRBD1|TRBV20-1|medium-sized|TRBJ1-2
TGCAGTGCTAGAGATCACGGACAGGGGGGCTTGGATGGCTACACCTTC
CSARDHGQGGLDGYTF
>.|TRBV20-1|.|TRBJ2-3
TGCAGTGCTAGCCTTCTAGCTGGCACAGATACGCAGTATTTT
CSASLLAGTDTQYF
>.|TRBV5-6|few|TRBJ1-6
TGTGCCAGCAGCTTGCAGGGTCTAGGTTCACCCCTCCACTTT
CASSLQGLGSPLHF
>TRBD2|TRBV7-2|.|TRBJ2-3
TGTGCCAGCAGCCCCCAAGCGGGAGTCACAGATACGCAGTATTTT
CASSPQAGVTDTQYF
>TRBD2|TRBV29-1|.|TRBJ2-4
TGCAGCGTTGCCCCGTCGCAGCGGGGCATTCAGTACTTC
CSVAPSQRGIQYF
>.|TRBV7-2|.|TRBJ2-2
TGTGCCAGCAGCTTATTGGGGGGCGGCACCGGGGAGCTGTTTTTT
CASSLLGGGTGELFF